The clone carrying this T cell receptor beta chain was seen repeatedly, ten times or more. This entry belongs to a study of T-cell reconstitution after alpha-beta-depleted transplantation in children. The library targeted TCRbeta and was prepared with unique molecular identifiers. TCRdb used MiXCR to reprocess the PCR reads, holding one entry per CDR3 protein. This table has about 690,000 distinct CDR3 sequences, 16% appearing once. V gave up 1 base and J gave up 0 bases, with 8 bases separating them. From germline, CDR1 is SQVTM and CDR2 ANQGSEA. This CDR3 is 14 amino acids long. This chain links TRBV29-1 with TRBJ2-3; a weak D match, TRBD1 (5 bases). The sequence was collected from a human donor who donated a stem cell graft to a child with acute myeloid leukemia. The starting material was PBMCs from the stem cell graft donor, obtained from the stem cell graft. CDR3: CSVEGGTSTDTQYF. CDR3 nucleotides: TGCAGCGTTGAAGGGGGCACGAGCACAGATACGCAGTATTTT.